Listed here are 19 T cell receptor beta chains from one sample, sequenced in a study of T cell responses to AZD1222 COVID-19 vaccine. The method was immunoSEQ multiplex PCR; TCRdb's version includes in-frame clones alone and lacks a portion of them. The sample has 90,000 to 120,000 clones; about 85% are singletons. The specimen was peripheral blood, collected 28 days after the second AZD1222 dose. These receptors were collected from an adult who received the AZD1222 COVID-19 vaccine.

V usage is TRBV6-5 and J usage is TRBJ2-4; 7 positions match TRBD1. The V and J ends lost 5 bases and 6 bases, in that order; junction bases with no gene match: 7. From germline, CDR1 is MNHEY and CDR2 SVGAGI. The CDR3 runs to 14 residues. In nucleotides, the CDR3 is TGTGCCAGCAGTCGGACAGGAAGTTCAAACATTCAGTACTTC. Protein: CASSRTGSSNIQYF.

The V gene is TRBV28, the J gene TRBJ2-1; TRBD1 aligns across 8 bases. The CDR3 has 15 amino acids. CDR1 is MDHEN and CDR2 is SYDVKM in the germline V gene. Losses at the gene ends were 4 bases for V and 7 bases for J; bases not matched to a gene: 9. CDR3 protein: CASSSAGTGVNEQFF. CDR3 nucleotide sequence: TGTGCCAGCAGTTCGGCCGGGACAGGCGTTAATGAGCAGTTCTTC.

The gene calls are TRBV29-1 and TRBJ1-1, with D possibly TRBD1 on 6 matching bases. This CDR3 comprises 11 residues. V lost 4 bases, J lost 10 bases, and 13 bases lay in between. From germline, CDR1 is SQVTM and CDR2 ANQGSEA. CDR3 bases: TGCAGCGTTGGAACCACAGGGAGAGCTTTCTTT. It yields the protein CSVGTTGRAFF.

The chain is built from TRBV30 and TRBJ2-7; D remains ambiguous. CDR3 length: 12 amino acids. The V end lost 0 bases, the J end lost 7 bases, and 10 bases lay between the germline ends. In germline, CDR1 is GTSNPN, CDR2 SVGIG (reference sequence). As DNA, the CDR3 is TGTGCCTGGAGTGTACTCTTCGGAGAGCAGTACTTC. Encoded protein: CAWSVLFGEQYF.

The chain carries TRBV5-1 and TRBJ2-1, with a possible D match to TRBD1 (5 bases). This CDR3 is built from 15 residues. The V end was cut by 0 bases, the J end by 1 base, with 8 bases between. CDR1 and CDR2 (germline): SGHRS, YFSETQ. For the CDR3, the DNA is TGCGCCAGCAGCTTGGACAGGACATCCTACAATGAGCAGTTCTTC. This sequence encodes CASSLDRTSYNEQFF.

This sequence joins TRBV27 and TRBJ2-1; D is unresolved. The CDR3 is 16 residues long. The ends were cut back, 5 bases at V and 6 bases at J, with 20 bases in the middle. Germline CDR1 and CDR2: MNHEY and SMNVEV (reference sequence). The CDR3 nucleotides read TGTGCCAGCAGTCGCCTAGGCACAGCCACCGTCAATGAGCAGTTCTTC. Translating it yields CASSRLGTATVNEQFF.

DNA for the CDR3: TGTGCCAGCTCGCTCCGGAATAGCGATTACACCGGGGAGCTGTTTTTT. Its protein is CASSLRNSDYTGELFF. The rearrangement links TRBV18 to TRBJ2-2; possible D gene TRBD2, 5 bases. CDR1 and CDR2 from the germline V gene are KGHSH and LQKENI. The CDR3 consists of 16 residues. Deletions cut 6 bases from V and 3 bases from J, with 17 bases between.

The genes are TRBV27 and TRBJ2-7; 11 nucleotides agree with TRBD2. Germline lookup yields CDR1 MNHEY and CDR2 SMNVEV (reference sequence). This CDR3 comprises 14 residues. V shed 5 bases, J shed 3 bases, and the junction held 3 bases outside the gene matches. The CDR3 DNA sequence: TGTGCCAGCAGTCCTACTAGCGGGGGCTACGAGCAGTACTTC. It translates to CASSPTSGGYEQYF.

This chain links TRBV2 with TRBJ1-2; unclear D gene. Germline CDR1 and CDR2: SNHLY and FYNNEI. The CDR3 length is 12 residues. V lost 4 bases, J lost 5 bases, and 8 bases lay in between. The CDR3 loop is CASSVSGYGYTF. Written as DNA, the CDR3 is TGTGCCAGCAGTGTATCGGGGTATGGCTACACCTTC. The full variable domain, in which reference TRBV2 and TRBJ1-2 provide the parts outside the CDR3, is EPEVTQTPSHQVTQMGQEVILRCVPISNHLYFYWYRQILGQKVEFLVSFYNNEISEKSEIFDDQFSVERPDGSNFTLKIRSTKLEDSAMYFCASSVSGYGYTFGSGTRLTVV.

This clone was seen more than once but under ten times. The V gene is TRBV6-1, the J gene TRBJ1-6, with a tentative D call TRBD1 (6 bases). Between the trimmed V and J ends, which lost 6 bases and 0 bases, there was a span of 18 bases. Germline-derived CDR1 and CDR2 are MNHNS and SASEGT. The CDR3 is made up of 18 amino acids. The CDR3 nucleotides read TGTGCCAGCAGGGAATCAGGGGTCCGGAGCTCCTATAATTCACCCCTCCACTTT. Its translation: CASRESGVRSSYNSPLHF.

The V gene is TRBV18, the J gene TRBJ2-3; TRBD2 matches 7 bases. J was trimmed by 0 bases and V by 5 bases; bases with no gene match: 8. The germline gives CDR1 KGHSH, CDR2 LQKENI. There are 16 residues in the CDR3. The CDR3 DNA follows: TGTGCCAGCTCATGGACGTCAGCGGGGAGCACAGATACGCAGTATTTT. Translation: CASSWTSAGSTDTQYF.

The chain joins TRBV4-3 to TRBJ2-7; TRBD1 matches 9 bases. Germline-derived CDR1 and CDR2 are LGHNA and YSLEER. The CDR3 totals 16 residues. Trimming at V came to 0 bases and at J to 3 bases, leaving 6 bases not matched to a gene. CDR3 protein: CASSQDSGQGGYEQYF. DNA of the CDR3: TGCGCCAGCAGCCAAGATTCGGGACAGGGAGGCTACGAGCAGTACTTC.

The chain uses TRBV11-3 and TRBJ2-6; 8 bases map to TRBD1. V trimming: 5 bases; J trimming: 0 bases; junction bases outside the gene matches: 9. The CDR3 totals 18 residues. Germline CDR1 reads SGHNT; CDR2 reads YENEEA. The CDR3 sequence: CASSRSDRGFSGANVLTF. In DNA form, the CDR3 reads TGTGCCAGCAGCCGAAGCGACAGGGGATTCTCTGGGGCCAACGTCCTGACTTTC.

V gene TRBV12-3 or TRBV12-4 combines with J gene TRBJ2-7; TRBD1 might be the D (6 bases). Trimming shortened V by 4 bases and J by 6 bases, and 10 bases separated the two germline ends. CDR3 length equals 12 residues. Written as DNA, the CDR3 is TGTGCCAGCAGTTCATACAGGGCCGAGCAGTACTTC. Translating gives CASSSYRAEQYF.

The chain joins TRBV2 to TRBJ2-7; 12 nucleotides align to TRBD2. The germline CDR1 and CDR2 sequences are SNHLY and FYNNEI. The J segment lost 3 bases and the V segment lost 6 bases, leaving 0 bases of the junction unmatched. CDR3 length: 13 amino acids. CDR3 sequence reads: CASRLAGGYEQYF. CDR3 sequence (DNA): TGTGCCAGCAGACTAGCGGGGGGCTACGAGCAGTACTTC.

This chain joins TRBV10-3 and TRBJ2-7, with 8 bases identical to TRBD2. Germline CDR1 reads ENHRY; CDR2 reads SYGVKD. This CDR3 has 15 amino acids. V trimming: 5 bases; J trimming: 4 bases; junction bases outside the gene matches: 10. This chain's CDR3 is CAISSTSEGGYEQYF. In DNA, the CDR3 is TGTGCCATCAGTTCGACTAGCGAAGGGGGTTACGAGCAGTACTTC.

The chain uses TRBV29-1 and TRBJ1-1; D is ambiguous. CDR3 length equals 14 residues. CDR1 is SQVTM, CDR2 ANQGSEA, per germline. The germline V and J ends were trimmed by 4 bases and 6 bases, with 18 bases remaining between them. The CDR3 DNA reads TGCAGCGTTGTGCTTAAGGCTCGTAAGCCTGAAGCTTTCTTT. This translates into CSVVLKARKPEAFF.

CDR3 region: CASSLLGGTGYNEQFF. CDR3 in DNA: TGTGCCAGCAGCTTATTAGGTGGGACAGGGTACAATGAGCAGTTCTTC. The chain has TRBV11-3 and TRBJ2-1; 9 nucleotides agree with TRBD1. The trim removed 2 bases at V and 4 bases at J, leaving 6 bases unmatched. This CDR3 contains 16 residues. Per germline, CDR1 SGHNT and CDR2 YENEEA.

CDR3: CASSPPSGGSEQYF. Here the CDR3 DNA reads TGTGCCAGCTCACCACCTAGCGGGGGGTCCGAGCAGTACTTC. The chain couples TRBV18 to TRBJ2-7, with 10 bases lining up with TRBD2. V lost 0 bases and J lost 6; bases outside the gene matches: 2. The CDR3 has 14 amino acids. From germline, CDR1 is KGHSH and CDR2 LQKENI.